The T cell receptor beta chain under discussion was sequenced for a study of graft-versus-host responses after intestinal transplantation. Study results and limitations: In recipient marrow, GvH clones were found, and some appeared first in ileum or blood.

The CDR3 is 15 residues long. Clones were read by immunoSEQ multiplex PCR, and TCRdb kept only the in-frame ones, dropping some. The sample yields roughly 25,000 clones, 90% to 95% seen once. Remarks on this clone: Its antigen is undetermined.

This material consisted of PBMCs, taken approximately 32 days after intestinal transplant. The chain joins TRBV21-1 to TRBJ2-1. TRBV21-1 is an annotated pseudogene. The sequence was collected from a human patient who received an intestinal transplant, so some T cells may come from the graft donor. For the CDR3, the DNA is TGTGCCAGCAGCAAAGGAGCTCCCGGCCTAAGAGAGCAGTTCTTC. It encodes CASSKGAPGLREQFF.